One sample yielded the 18 T cell receptor beta chains listed below, sequenced in a study of blood T cell repertoires in COVID-19. Repertoires were generated with immunoSEQ multiplex PCR, while TCRdb's copy carries only in-frame clones and drops some. Here the sample spans 200,000 to 250,000 clones, about 83% being singletons. What was sequenced was peripheral blood. These receptors were obtained from a woman aged 45-65 years with acute or convalescent COVID-19.

The chain is built from TRBV27 and TRBJ1-2; TRBD1 agrees at 10 bases. V lost 2 bases to trimming and J lost 4 bases; unmatched junction nucleotides: 7. This CDR3 has 16 amino acids. Germline CDR1 and CDR2: MNHEY and SMNVEV (reference sequence). The CDR3 DNA reads as TGTGCCAGCAGTTTAGGGCCGGGACAGGGGCTCTATGGCTACACCTTC. This codes for CASSLGPGQGLYGYTF.

The CDR3 nucleotides read TGTGCCAGCAGACCCGAGGTAGCCAAAAACATTCAGTACTTC. Protein sequence: CASRPEVAKNIQYF. This chain joins TRBV6-4 and TRBJ2-4; D unresolved. This CDR3 has 14 residues. Per germline, CDR1 MRHNA and CDR2 SNTAGT. With 6 bases removed from V and 0 bases from J, the gap between germline ends came to 9 bases.

This clone was picked up a small number of times. This chain connects TRBV6-4 to TRBJ1-2; D is unresolved. Germline V lookup: CDR1 MRHNA, CDR2 SNTAGT. Trimming took 6 bases from V and 4 from J, leaving 9 bases between them. This CDR3 spans 12 amino acids. This chain's CDR3 is CASSAGSYGYTF. Here the CDR3 DNA reads TGTGCCAGCAGCGCAGGAAGCTATGGCTACACCTTC.

This chain links TRBV30 with TRBJ2-5; tentative D call: TRBD2 (6 bases). The germline gives CDR1 GTSNPN, CDR2 SVGIG (reference sequence). CDR3 length equals 13 residues. Trimming stripped 3 bases from V and 5 bases from J, with 13 bases between. CDR3 amino acids: CAWSVDSGETQYF. Written as DNA, the CDR3 is TGTGCCTGGAGCGTCGACAGCGGGGAGACCCAGTACTTC.

The chain recombines TRBV6-5 with TRBJ2-1; TRBD2 matches 8 bases. V was clipped by 5 bases and J by 13 bases; unmatched bases: 13. This CDR3 contains 14 residues. CDR1 is MNHEY and CDR2 is SVGAGI in the germline V gene. The CDR3 DNA follows: TGTGCCAGCAGTCCGGGGGGGACTACCAGTCACCAGTTCTTC. This encodes CASSPGGTTSHQFF.

The chain employs TRBV25-1 and TRBJ1-2; D is unresolved. Germline CDR1 and CDR2: MGHDK and SYGVNS. The V end was cut by 0 bases, the J end by 3 bases, with 8 bases between. This CDR3 contains 14 residues. The CDR3 bases are TGTGCCAGCAGTGAATATGGCCGGGACTATGGCTACACCTTC. This encodes CASSEYGRDYGYTF.

The chain recombines TRBV5-4 with TRBJ2-1; 13 bases line up with TRBD2. This CDR3 region has 15 residues. After removal of 3 bases from V and 5 bases from J, the junction contained 2 bases not matched to a gene. Germline loops: CDR1 SGHNT, CDR2 YYREEE (reference sequence). The CDR3, as DNA: TGTGCCAGCAGCTACGGACTAGCGGGAGACAATGAGCAGTTCTTC. Translating gives CASSYGLAGDNEQFF.

The V and J genes are TRBV6-5 and TRBJ2-7, with 9 bases lining up with TRBD1. Germline V gene sequence: CDR1 MNHEY, CDR2 SVGAGI. The CDR3 is 13 amino acids. The ends lost 6 bases at V and 2 bases at J; junction bases unmatched: 2. The CDR3 sequence is CASRGQGPYEQYF. In nucleotides, the CDR3 is TGTGCCAGCAGGGGACAGGGACCCTACGAGCAGTACTTC.

This clone was recorded a few times. V gene TRBV4-2 combines with J gene TRBJ1-5, with D perhaps matching TRBD1 (5 bases). Between the trimmed V and J ends, which lost 0 bases and 5 bases, there was a span of 11 bases. This CDR3 spans 15 amino acids. Germline values: CDR1 LGHNA, CDR2 YNFKEQ. The CDR3 nucleotides are TGTGCCAGCAGCCAAGATTCAGGGCAGTATCAGCCCCAGCATTTT. Protein sequence: CASSQDSGQYQPQHF.

This chain joins TRBV4-3 and TRBJ2-5, with D unresolved. Germline loops: CDR1 LGHNA, CDR2 YSLEER. This CDR3 has 14 residues. The V end lost 4 bases, the J end lost 5 bases, and 14 bases lay between the germline ends. CDR3 DNA: TGCGCCAGCAGCCCTAGTTGGGTAGCTGAGACCCAGTACTTC. This sequence encodes CASSPSWVAETQYF.

The rearrangement uses TRBV11-3 and TRBJ2-7; tentative D call: TRBD2 (6 bases). V gave up 4 bases and J gave up 5 bases, with 15 bases separating them. The CDR3 consists of 14 residues. Germline lookup yields CDR1 SGHNT and CDR2 YENEEA. The CDR3 region is CASSSGLFGDEQYF. The CDR3 region has the DNA TGTGCCAGCAGCTCGGGACTGTTCGGAGACGAGCAGTACTTC.

The genes are TRBV19 and TRBJ1-6; maybe TRBD1 (6 bases). This CDR3 has 13 residues. Germline V gene data show CDR1 as LNHDA and CDR2 as SQIVND (reference sequence). V was shortened by 10 bases and J by 10 bases, with 17 bases between the two germline ends. As DNA, the CDR3 is TGTGCCACAGGGGTCGAGGGGATCTCACCCCTCCACTTT. Amino acids: CATGVEGISPLHF.

This clone was detected only once. A read error may account for a junction end that differs from germline. The V call is TRBV6-6, the J call TRBJ1-2, with a possible D match to TRBD1 (6 bases). Germline values: CDR1 MNHNY, CDR2 SVGAGI (reference sequence). The CDR3 is 15 amino acids. CDR3 region: CASSYSVGGNDGYTF. The DNA for the CDR3 is TGTGCCAGCAGTTACTCGGTAGGGGGTAACGATGGCTACACCTTC.

The chain is built from TRBV6-5 and TRBJ2-6; TRBD2 is a possible D gene (5 bases). The CDR3 runs 15 residues. Germline V gene sequence: CDR1 MNHEY, CDR2 SVGAGI. The V end lost 3 bases, the J end lost 0 bases, and 6 bases lay between the germline ends. The CDR3 nucleotides read TGTGCCAGCAGTTATGGACTCTCTGGGGCCAACGTCCTGACTTTC. This gives the protein CASSYGLSGANVLTF.

The CDR3 loop is CASSLNNQEKLFF. For the CDR3, the DNA is TGCGCCAGCAGCCTTAATAATCAGGAAAAACTGTTTTTT. This chain connects TRBV4-1 to TRBJ1-4; D is unclear. V was cut by 4 bases and J by 8 bases, with 11 bases left in between. The CDR3 is 13 amino acids. The germline gives CDR1 MGHRA, CDR2 YSYEKL.

CDR3 bases: TGTGCCAGCAGCCCCGGGAGGCAGGTCTATGGCTACACCTTC. Its translation is CASSPGRQVYGYTF. V is TRBV11-2 and J is TRBJ1-2; D uncertain. Germline V lookup: CDR1 SGHAT, CDR2 FQNNGV. Trimming shortened V by 5 bases and J by 4 bases, and 14 bases separated the two germline ends. This CDR3 is 14 amino acids long.

About this clone: The same CDR3 can be traced to other DNA sequences in this sample. V and J are TRBV18 and TRBJ1-5, with 9 bases aligning to TRBD1. This CDR3 region has 15 residues. Germline V gene data show CDR1 as KGHSH and CDR2 as LQKENI. V gave up 2 bases and J gave up 6 bases; unmatched junction bases: 5. The CDR3 DNA follows: TGTGCCAGCTCACCAGGACAGGGGTCGAGTCAGCCCCAGCATTTT. It is translated as CASSPGQGSSQPQHF. Looking up the rest from reference TRBV18 and TRBJ1-5 gives the full variable domain: NAGVMQNPRHLVRRRGQEARLRCSPMKGHSHVYWYRQLPEEGLKFMVYLQKENIIDESGMPKERFSAEFPKEGPSILRIQQVVRGDSAAYFCASSPGQGSSQPQHFGDGTRLSIL.

The chain employs TRBV7-9 and TRBJ2-3; TRBD1 agrees at 7 bases. Germline-derived CDR1 and CDR2 are SEHNR and FQNEAQ (reference sequence). The CDR3 is made up of 15 amino acids. The J segment lost 6 bases and the V segment lost 5 bases, leaving 11 bases of the junction unmatched. The CDR3 DNA is TGTGCCAGCAGCCTCACGTTGGGACAGACTGATACGCAGTATTTT. Protein: CASSLTLGQTDTQYF.